A few counts support the clone carrying this T cell receptor (beta chain). Its antigen is unknown. Germline assignment: CDR1 MNHEY and CDR2 SVGAGI. The V end lost 5 bases, the J end lost 7 bases, and 14 bases lay between the germline ends. This CDR3 region has 13 residues. The sample originates from a study of T cell repertoires in cytomegalovirus infection. Study at large: Newly reported HLA-C-restricted and thoroughly characterized HLA-B-restricted CMV epitopes were employed. TCR beta signatures that were public indicated CMV infection and matching HLA type.

TCRdb fed the reads into MiXCR, producing one record per CDR3 protein. The data show around 310,000 distinct CDR3 sequences, with about 27% seen just once and about 20% held by the top ten. General study points: Across the ex vivo response, the dominant clonotypes were HLA-C-restricted CMV-specific TCR beta clonotypes.

The material sequenced was cultured PBMCs, taken from culture after CMV antigen stimulation. This TCR derives from a human donor in good health (CMV status not recorded). Some clones in this sample may be carry-over from other donors' samples. The rearrangement links TRBV6-5 to TRBJ1-1; unclear D gene. The chain's CDR3 is CASSNLRVGEAFF. CDR3 in DNA: TGTGCCAGCAGTAACCTTAGGGTGGGTGAAGCTTTCTTT.